This T cell receptor beta chain was found in a study of PD-1 blockade in classical Hodgkin lymphoma. Study at large: The study gave patients nivolumab 3 mg/kg intravenously every 2 weeks.

V lost 7 bases and J 0 bases, leaving 14 bases between the germline ends. Germline CDR1 reads SGHRS; CDR2 reads YFSETQ. The CDR3 loop spans 15 amino acids. The repertoire was sequenced with immunoSEQ multiplex PCR; TCRdb's copy has only in-frame clones and lacks some. The sample lists 70,000 or so clones; roughly two thirds were seen once. Note on this clone: As yet, its antigen is unknown.

All patients experienced relapse after autologous stem cell transplantation, and brentuximab vedotin exposure was variable. General study points: Individuals who commenced nivolumab within less than 1 year of ASCT were excluded. It was CD4+ TCR diversity, not CD8+, that rose significantly by C4D1.

The specimen was peripheral blood mononuclear cells (PBMCs), collected before the second cycle of nivolumab. The TCR originated in a human donor with classical Hodgkin lymphoma. The chain recombines TRBV5-1 with TRBJ2-1; D might be TRBD1 (5 bases). The CDR3 loop reads CASYPGASSYNEQFF. CDR3 sequence (DNA): TGCGCCAGCTACCCTGGGGCGAGCTCCTACAATGAGCAGTTCTTC.